The 6 T cell receptor beta chains listed next were all sequenced from one sample in a study of PD-1 blockade in classical Hodgkin lymphoma. Produced via immunoSEQ multiplex PCR; TCRdb's table is partial and in-frame only. Of about 44,000 clones detected, about 70% appear once; the ten largest clones hold 2.5% to 3.5%. Noted time point: cycle 4 day 1 (C4D1), after 5 to 7 weeks of nivolumab. There was relapse after autologous stem cell transplantation in every patient, and there was variation in brentuximab vedotin exposure. This material consisted of peripheral blood mononuclear cells (PBMCs), taken before the fourth cycle of nivolumab. These receptor sequences come from a human donor with classical Hodgkin lymphoma.

The chain recombines TRBV7-7 with TRBJ2-3; 9 bases agree with TRBD2. Germline V gene sequence: CDR1 SSHAT, CDR2 FNYEAQ (reference sequence). This CDR3 has 13 amino acids. J lost 14 bases, V lost 5 bases, and 11 bases had no gene match. For the CDR3, the DNA is TGTGCCAGCAGCCCAGCGGCGGGGGGGCCCGGGTATTTT. This gives the protein CASSPAAGGPGYF.

The rearrangement uses TRBV7-8 and TRBJ2-3; either TRBD1 or TRBD2 may supply D (5 bases each). This CDR3 spans 14 amino acids. The V end lost 2 bases, the J end lost 14 bases, and 20 bases lay between the germline ends. CDR1 and CDR2 from the germline V gene are SGHVS and FQNEAQ. The DNA of the CDR3 is TGTGCCAGCAGCTTACAGGCAGGGTGGGGAGCAGCGTATTTT. It encodes CASSLQAGWGAAYF. The full variable domain, in which reference TRBV7-8 and TRBJ2-3 provide the parts outside the CDR3, is GAGVSQSPRYKVAKRGQDVALRCDPISGHVSLFWYQQALGQGPEFLTYFQNEAQLDKSGLPSDRFFAERPEGSVSTLKIQRTQQEDSAVYLCASSLQAGWGAAYFGPGTRLTVL.

The V call is TRBV30, the J call TRBJ1-1; D is unresolved. Germline assignment: CDR1 GTSNPN and CDR2 SVGIG (reference sequence). CDR3 length equals 14 residues. Trimming cost V 3 bases and J 1 base, with 12 bases left between them. CDR3: CAWSRGLKNTEAFF. The CDR3 region has the DNA TGTGCCTGGAGCCGAGGACTGAAGAACACTGAAGCTTTCTTT.

This clone was seen only a few times. The CDR3 is CASSPQQGRGTGELFF. CDR3 nucleotide sequence: TGTGCCAGCAGCCCCCAACAGGGTAGAGGCACCGGGGAGCTGTTTTTT. This rearrangement joins TRBV7-8 to TRBJ2-2; a weak D match, TRBD1 (6 bases). The length of the CDR3 is 16 residues. Germline values: CDR1 SGHVS, CDR2 FQNEAQ. Trimming removed 5 bases from V and 4 bases from J, with 17 bases in between.

In its sample, this clone was seen a few times. The J gene is TRBJ2-2, the V gene TRBV5-1, with D unresolved. This CDR3 region has 14 residues. In germline, CDR1 is SGHRS, CDR2 YFSETQ. The V end lost 5 bases, the J end lost 5 bases, and 13 bases lay between the germline ends. As DNA, the CDR3 is TGCGCCAGCAGTTTTGGGGATAGGACCGGGGAGCTGTTTTTT. Translated, it gives CASSFGDRTGELFF.

The V call is TRBV9, the J call TRBJ2-6; 7 bases agree with TRBD2. This CDR3 region has 17 residues. CDR1 is SGDLS and CDR2 is YYNGEE in the germline V gene. Trimming took 5 bases from V and 1 from J; bases not matched to a gene: 9. DNA of the CDR3: TGTGCCAGCAGTCCATTTCAGGGACTATCTGGGGCCAACGTCCTGACTTTC. Its protein is CASSPFQGLSGANVLTF. The entire variable domain, with the rest obtained from reference TRBV9 and TRBJ2-6, is as follows: DSGVTQTPKHLITATGQRVTLRCSPRSGDLSVYWYQQSLDQGLQFLIQYYNGEERAKGNILERFSAQQFPDLHSELNLSSLELGDSALYFCASSPFQGLSGANVLTFGAGSRLTVL.